There are many counts of the clone carrying this T cell receptor (beta chain). The antigen remains undetermined. TCRdb's table, derived via immunoSEQ multiplex PCR, lists solely in-frame clones and lacks some. The sample holds a few thousand clones, and no clone turns up only once. Busulfan-fludarabine conditioning, marrow transplant, and cyclophosphamide on days +3 and +4 were administered. This CDR3 spans 16 amino acids. V was clipped by 6 bases and J by 2 bases, with 20 bases between them. The germline V gene encodes CDR1 SGHAT and CDR2 FQNNGV. This record belongs to a study of T cells after posttransplantation cyclophosphamide. Study findings and constraints: Later post-transplant blood repertoires were often dominated by donor CD8+ memory clones. Blood and skin or GI T cell repertoires showed limited TRB overlap. TRB clonality was highly associated with recipient CMV seropositivity and reactivation.

The chain recombines TRBV11-2 with TRBJ2-7, with D possibly matching TRBD2 (5 bases). This sequence originates from a female patient between 60 and 69 years old who received an allogeneic stem cell transplant from an unrelated donor, was CMV-positive, and had acute GVHD only. T cells may partly derive from the graft donor. Sequences were derived from PBMCs, sampled 30 days after allogeneic stem cell transplant with posttransplant cyclophosphamide. The CDR3 bases are TGTGCCAGCAGTTCCGTACGGGGAAGACGGACCTACGAGCAGTACTTC. It yields the protein CASSSVRGRRTYEQYF.